This T cell receptor beta chain was sequenced during a study of T cell responses to AZD1222 COVID-19 vaccine. General observations from the study: Once two AZD1222 doses were given, Spike-specific TCR breadth and depth went up. Clonal diversity was possibly underestimated, and white British individuals and females predominated among donors.

TCRdb's copy holds only in-frame clones and misses some; the assay was immunoSEQ multiplex PCR. This sample has under 200,000 clones, with more than 75% found just once. Turning to this clone: Its antigen is still unknown.

This CDR3 region has 19 residues. Looked up from germline, CDR1 is SGHTA and CDR2 is FQGTGA. V was clipped by 1 base and J by 5 bases; unmatched bases: 12. The input for sequencing was peripheral blood, taken on day 0 of MenACWY control vaccination. This chain joins TRBV7-3 and TRBJ2-1; 12 bases map to TRBD2. This sequence was found in an adult in good health. The CDR3 protein is CASSLNPGLAGYYDNEQFF. In DNA, the CDR3 is TGTGCCAGCAGCTTAAACCCCGGACTAGCGGGATATTACGACAATGAGCAGTTCTTC. Filled out from reference TRBV7-3 and TRBJ2-1, the complete variable domain reads GAGVSQTPSNKVTEKGKYVELRCDPISGHTALYWYRQSLGQGPEFLIYFQGTGAADDSGLPNDRFFAVRPEGSVSTLKIQRTERGDSAVYLCASSLNPGLAGYYDNEQFFGPGTRLTVL.